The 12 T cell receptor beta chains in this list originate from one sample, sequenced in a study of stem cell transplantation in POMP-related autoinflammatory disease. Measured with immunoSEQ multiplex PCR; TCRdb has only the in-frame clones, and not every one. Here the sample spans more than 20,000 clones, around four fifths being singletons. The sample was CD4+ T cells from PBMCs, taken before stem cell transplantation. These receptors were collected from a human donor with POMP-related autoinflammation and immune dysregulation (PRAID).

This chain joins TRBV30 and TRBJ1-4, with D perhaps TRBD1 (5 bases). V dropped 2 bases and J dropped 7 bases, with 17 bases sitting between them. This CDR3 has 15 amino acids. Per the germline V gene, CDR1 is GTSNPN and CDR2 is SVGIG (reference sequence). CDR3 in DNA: TGTGCCTGGAGTCCTTTGGGGGGGAGGGCTGAAAAACTGTTTTTT. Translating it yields CAWSPLGGRAEKLFF.

The CDR3 DNA reads TGTGCCAGTAGCAAAGGGACTGGGCACGGTGGAGAGACCCAGTACTTC. It yields the protein CASSKGTGHGGETQYF. This chain links TRBV19 with TRBJ2-5, with a possible D match to TRBD2 (6 bases). The CDR3 extends over 16 amino acids. Germline CDR1 reads LNHDA; CDR2 reads SQIVND (reference sequence). V lost 6 bases and J 4 bases, leaving 21 bases between the germline ends.

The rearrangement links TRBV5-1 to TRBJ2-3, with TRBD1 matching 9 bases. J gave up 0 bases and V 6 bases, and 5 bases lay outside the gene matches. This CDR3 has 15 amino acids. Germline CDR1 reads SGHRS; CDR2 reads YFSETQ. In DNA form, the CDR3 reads TGCGCCAGCAACTCACAGGGGGCTAGCACAGATACGCAGTATTTT. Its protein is CASNSQGASTDTQYF.

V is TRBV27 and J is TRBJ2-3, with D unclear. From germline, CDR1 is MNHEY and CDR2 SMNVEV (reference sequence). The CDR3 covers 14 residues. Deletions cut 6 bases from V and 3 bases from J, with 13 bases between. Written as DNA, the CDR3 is TGTGCCAGCAGAAGTTGGTCCCCTACAGATACGCAGTATTTT. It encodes CASRSWSPTDTQYF.

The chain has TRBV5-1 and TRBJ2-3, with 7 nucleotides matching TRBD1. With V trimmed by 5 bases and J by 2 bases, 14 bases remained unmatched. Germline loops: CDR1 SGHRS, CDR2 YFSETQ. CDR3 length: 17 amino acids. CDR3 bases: TGCGCCAGCAGGTTGACCCCGACAGGGCCTCCCACAGATACGCAGTATTTT. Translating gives CASRLTPTGPPTDTQYF. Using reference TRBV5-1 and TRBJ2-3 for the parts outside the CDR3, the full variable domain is KAGVTQTPRYLIKTRGQQVTLSCSPISGHRSVSWYQQTPGQGLQFLFEYFSETQRNKGNFPGRFSGRQFSNSRSEMNVSTLELGDSALYLCASRLTPTGPPTDTQYFGPGTRLTVL.

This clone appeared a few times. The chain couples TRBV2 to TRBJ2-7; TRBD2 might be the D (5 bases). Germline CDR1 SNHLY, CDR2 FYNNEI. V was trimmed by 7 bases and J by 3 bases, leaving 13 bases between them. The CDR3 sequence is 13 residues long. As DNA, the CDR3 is TGTGCCAGCACTCTAGCAGGAGACTACGAGCAGTACTTC. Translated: CASTLAGDYEQYF.

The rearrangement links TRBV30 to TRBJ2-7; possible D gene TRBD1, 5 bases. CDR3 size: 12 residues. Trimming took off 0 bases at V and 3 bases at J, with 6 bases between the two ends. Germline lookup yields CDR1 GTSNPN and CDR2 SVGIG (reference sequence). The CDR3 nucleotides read TGTGCCTGGAGTGTAAGGGGCTACGAGCAGTACTTC. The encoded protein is CAWSVRGYEQYF.

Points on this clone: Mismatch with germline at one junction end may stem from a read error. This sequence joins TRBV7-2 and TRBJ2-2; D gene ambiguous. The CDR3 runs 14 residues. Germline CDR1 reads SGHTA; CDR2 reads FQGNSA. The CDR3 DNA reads TGTGTCAGCAGCCCTATCATGAACACCGGGGAGCTGTTTTTT. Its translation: CVSSPIMNTGELFF.

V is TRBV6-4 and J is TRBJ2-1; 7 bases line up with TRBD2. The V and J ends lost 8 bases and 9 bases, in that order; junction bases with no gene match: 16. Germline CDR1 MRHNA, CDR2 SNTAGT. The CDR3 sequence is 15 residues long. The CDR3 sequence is CASEKGLAGRTEQFF. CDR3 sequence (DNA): TGTGCCAGCGAAAAAGGGTTAGCGGGCCGGACTGAGCAGTTCTTC.

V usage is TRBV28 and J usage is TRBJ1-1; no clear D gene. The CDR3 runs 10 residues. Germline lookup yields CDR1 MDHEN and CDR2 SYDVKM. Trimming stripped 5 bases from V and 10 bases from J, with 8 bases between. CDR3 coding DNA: TGTGCCAGCAGTCTTACCGTAGCTTTCTTT. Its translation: CASSLTVAFF.

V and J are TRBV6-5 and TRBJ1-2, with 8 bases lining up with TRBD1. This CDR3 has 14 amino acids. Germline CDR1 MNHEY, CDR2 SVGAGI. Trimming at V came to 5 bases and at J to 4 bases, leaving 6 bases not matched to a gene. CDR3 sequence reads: CASSPWDRSYGYTF. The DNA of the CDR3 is TGTGCCAGCAGTCCATGGGACAGGTCCTATGGCTACACCTTC.

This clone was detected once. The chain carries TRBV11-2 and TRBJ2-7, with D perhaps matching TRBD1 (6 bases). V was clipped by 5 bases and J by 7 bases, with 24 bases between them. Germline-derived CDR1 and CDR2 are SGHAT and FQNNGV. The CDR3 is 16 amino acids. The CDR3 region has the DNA TGTGCCAGCAGCCCCGTGGGGCAGGGGATCCCACGGGAGCAGTACTTC. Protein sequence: CASSPVGQGIPREQYF.